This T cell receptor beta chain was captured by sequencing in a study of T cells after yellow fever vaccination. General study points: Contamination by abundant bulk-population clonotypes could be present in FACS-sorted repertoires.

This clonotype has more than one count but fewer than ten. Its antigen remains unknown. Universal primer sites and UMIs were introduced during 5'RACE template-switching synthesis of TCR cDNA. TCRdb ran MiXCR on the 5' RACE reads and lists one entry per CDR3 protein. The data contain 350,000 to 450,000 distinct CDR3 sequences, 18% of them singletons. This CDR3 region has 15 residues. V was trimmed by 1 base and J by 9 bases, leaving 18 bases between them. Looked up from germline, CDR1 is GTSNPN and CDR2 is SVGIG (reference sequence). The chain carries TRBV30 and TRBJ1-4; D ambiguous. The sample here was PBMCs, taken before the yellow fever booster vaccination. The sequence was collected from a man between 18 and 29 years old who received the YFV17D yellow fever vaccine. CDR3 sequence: CAWSGRTGPHQKLFF. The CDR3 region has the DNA TGTGCCTGGAGTGGAAGAACGGGTCCGCATCAAAAACTGTTTTTT.